The next 29 T cell receptor beta chains were all read from a single sample in a study of blood T cell repertoires in COVID-19. Only in-frame clones appear in the TCRdb table, and some are missing; sequencing was by immunoSEQ multiplex PCR. The sample lists roughly 250,000 clones, 83% occurring once. The sample taken for sequencing was PBMCs or T cells enriched from blood (not recorded which). Receptor source: a woman aged 40 to 55 who had been exposed to COVID-19.

V is TRBV19 and J is TRBJ1-1, with D tentatively TRBD1 (5 bases). This CDR3 contains 14 residues. V was trimmed by 0 bases and J by 1 base, leaving 6 bases between them. Per the germline V gene, CDR1 is LNHDA and CDR2 is SQIVND (reference sequence). CDR3 amino acids: CASSIDTGNTEAFF. The CDR3 bases are TGTGCCAGTAGTATAGACACAGGGAACACTGAAGCTTTCTTT.

The chain has TRBV7-2 and TRBJ2-7; 9 bases match TRBD1. Germline values: CDR1 SGHTA, CDR2 FQGNSA. The V gene end was trimmed by 6 bases and the J gene end by 4 bases; junction bases not matched to a gene: 10. The CDR3 extends over 15 amino acids. Here the CDR3 reads CASRTPQGQGYEQYF. The CDR3, as DNA: TGTGCCAGCAGGACCCCCCAAGGACAGGGGTACGAGCAGTACTTC.

The genes are TRBV6-6 and TRBJ2-3, with 7 bases identical to TRBD1. CDR3 size: 15 residues. Germline CDR1 reads MNHNY; CDR2 reads SVGAGI (reference sequence). The trim removed 7 bases at V and 0 bases at J, leaving 7 bases unmatched. CDR3 amino acids: CASNLGTASTDTQYF. The CDR3 DNA follows: TGTGCCAGCAACCTGGGGACAGCTAGCACAGATACGCAGTATTTT.

This clone was picked up one time. This chain links TRBV12-3 or TRBV12-4 with TRBJ2-7, with a tentative D call TRBD2 (6 bases). Trimming removed 5 bases at V and 6 bases at J, with 8 bases between. This CDR3 spans 11 amino acids. The CDR3 reads CASSIGGEQYF. The CDR3 DNA follows: TGTGCCAGCAGTATCGGGGGCGAGCAGTACTTC.

V and J are TRBV7-9 and TRBJ1-3; D perhaps matches TRBD1 (6 bases). V lost 5 bases to trimming and J lost 0 bases, with 17 bases between them. The CDR3 is 17 amino acids. Germline V CDR1 and CDR2: SEHNR, FQNEAQ (reference sequence). The CDR3 bases are TGTGCCAGCAGCCAGACCCCGGGACACTTCTCTGGAAACACCATATATTTT. Its translation is CASSQTPGHFSGNTIYF.

V and J are TRBV9 and TRBJ2-3, with 9 bases aligning to TRBD2. V lost 3 bases to trimming and J lost 6 bases; unmatched junction nucleotides: 8. Germline loops: CDR1 SGDLS, CDR2 YYNGEE. The CDR3 runs to 15 residues. For the CDR3, the DNA is TGTGCCAGCAGCGCAGAACCGGGACTAGCTGATACGCAGTATTTT. Translated, it gives CASSAEPGLADTQYF. Looking up the rest from reference TRBV9 and TRBJ2-3 gives the full variable domain: DSGVTQTPKHLITATGQRVTLRCSPRSGDLSVYWYQQSLDQGLQFLIQYYNGEERAKGNILERFSAQQFPDLHSELNLSSLELGDSALYFCASSAEPGLADTQYFGPGTRLTVL.

V and J are TRBV7-2 and TRBJ1-1; D is uncertain. The germline gives CDR1 SGHTA, CDR2 FQGNSA. The germline V and J ends were trimmed by 4 bases and 0 bases, with 15 bases remaining between them. The CDR3 length is 16 residues. CDR3: CASSSNPLGVNTEAFF. CDR3 in DNA: TGTGCCAGCAGCTCCAACCCCCTGGGAGTGAACACTGAAGCTTTCTTT.

The chain recombines TRBV5-1 with TRBJ2-3; 9 bases agree with TRBD2. V dropped 0 bases and J dropped 6; count of bases not matched to a gene: 5. CDR1 SGHRS and CDR2 YFSETQ come from the germline V gene. The CDR3 has 15 amino acids. Here the CDR3 reads CASSLGASGDDTQYF. The CDR3 nucleotides read TGCGCCAGCAGCTTGGGGGCTAGCGGGGACGATACGCAGTATTTT.

CDR3 sequence: CASSRAGATYNEQFF. In nucleotides, the CDR3 is TGTGCCAGCAGTCGCGCAGGGGCAACCTACAATGAGCAGTTCTTC. V is TRBV6-5 and J is TRBJ2-1; D is perhaps TRBD1 (6 bases). Germline CDR1 MNHEY, CDR2 SVGAGI. Trimming took 5 bases from V and 2 from J, leaving 13 bases between them. The CDR3 totals 15 residues.

The rearrangement links TRBV5-1 to TRBJ2-2; D may be TRBD2 (6 bases). Germline CDR1 SGHRS, CDR2 YFSETQ. V dropped 4 bases and J dropped 4 bases, with 14 bases sitting between them. The CDR3 sequence is 15 residues long. Here the CDR3 reads CASSPEGVGTGELFF. Written as DNA, the CDR3 is TGCGCCAGCAGCCCGGAGGGAGTGGGCACCGGGGAGCTGTTTTTT.

This chain joins TRBV6-1 and TRBJ2-5; 10 positions match TRBD1. Unmatched junction bases numbered 6, after V lost 0 bases and J lost 5 bases. Germline V gene lookup returns CDR1 MNHNS and CDR2 SASEGT. The CDR3 length is 16 residues. Written as DNA, the CDR3 is TGTGCCAGCAGTGAAGCCGACGGGACAGGGGACGAGACCCAGTACTTC. It translates to CASSEADGTGDETQYF.

This chain uses TRBV6-5 with TRBJ1-6; D gene uncertain. V was pared by 5 bases and J by 9 bases, with 11 bases between. CDR3 length: 13 residues. Germline-derived CDR1 and CDR2 are MNHEY and SVGAGI. The DNA for the CDR3 is TGTGCCAGCAGTCCTGAATTGAGTTCACCCCTCCACTTT. It specifies CASSPELSSPLHF.

The CDR3 loop is CASSEAPLAGGSYNEQFF. The CDR3 DNA is TGTGCCAGCAGTGAAGCCCCGCTAGCGGGGGGATCCTACAATGAGCAGTTCTTC. The chain couples TRBV6-1 to TRBJ2-1; 11 bases align to TRBD2. The V gene end was trimmed by 0 bases and the J gene end by 1 base; junction bases not matched to a gene: 5. Germline lookup yields CDR1 MNHNS and CDR2 SASEGT. The CDR3 runs 18 residues.

The chain carries TRBV2 and TRBJ1-1; 7 bases map to TRBD1. J gave up 7 bases and V 6 bases, and 11 bases lay outside the gene matches. The CDR3 extends over 14 amino acids. Looked up from germline, CDR1 is SNHLY and CDR2 is FYNNEI. The CDR3 loop is CASRGGQTLHEAFF. CDR3 in DNA: TGTGCCAGCAGGGGGGGACAGACCCTCCATGAAGCTTTCTTT.

This chain joins TRBV10-3 and TRBJ1-2; 7 nucleotides agree with TRBD1. V lost 6 bases to trimming and J lost 10 bases; unmatched junction nucleotides: 11. From germline, CDR1 is ENHRY and CDR2 SYGVKD. The CDR3 extends over 13 amino acids. The CDR3, as DNA: TGTGCCATCAGCGGCGCAGGGGGAACGGCCTACACCTTC. Translating it yields CAISGAGGTAYTF.

The chain recombines TRBV6-1 with TRBJ2-1, with TRBD2 matching over 9 bases. Trimming took 11 bases from V and 7 from J; bases not matched to a gene: 9. The CDR3 length is 13 residues. Per the germline V gene, CDR1 is MNHNS and CDR2 is SASEGT. CDR3 amino acids: CASWRGGLNEQFF. CDR3 nucleotide sequence: TGTGCCTCATGGCGGGGGGGCCTGAATGAGCAGTTCTTC.

The chain couples TRBV6-5 to TRBJ1-1, with D perhaps matching TRBD1 (5 bases). The V end lost 6 bases, the J end lost 1 base, and 9 bases lay between the germline ends. Germline V lookup: CDR1 MNHEY, CDR2 SVGAGI. The CDR3 runs to 13 residues. The CDR3 region has the DNA TGTGCCAGCAGACGAACAGGGAACACTGAAGCTTTCTTT. Translation gives CASRRTGNTEAFF.

The chain recombines TRBV2 with TRBJ1-1; TRBD1 agrees at 10 bases. Per germline, CDR1 SNHLY and CDR2 FYNNEI. J gave up 5 bases and V 3 bases, and 9 bases lay outside the gene matches. CDR3 length: 16 amino acids. The CDR3 region is CASSEGQGPAETEAFF. CDR3 nucleotides: TGTGCCAGCAGTGAGGGACAGGGGCCGGCAGAAACTGAAGCTTTCTTT.

This sequence joins TRBV6-4 and TRBJ2-3; 10 nucleotides agree with TRBD2. The germline V gene encodes CDR1 MRHNA and CDR2 SNTAGT. The CDR3 runs 15 residues. V lost 3 bases, J lost 4 bases, and 4 bases stayed unmatched. The CDR3 reads CASSESGGAADTQYF. In DNA form, the CDR3 reads TGTGCCAGCAGTGAAAGCGGGGGGGCCGCAGATACGCAGTATTTT.

This rearrangement joins TRBV9 to TRBJ2-5; 14 positions match TRBD2. CDR1 is SGDLS and CDR2 is YYNGEE in the germline V gene. There are 18 residues in the CDR3. Trimming removed 4 bases from V and 0 bases from J; junction bases left unmatched: 8. The CDR3 protein is CASSSGTSGGPYQETQYF. In DNA form, the CDR3 reads TGTGCCAGCAGCTCCGGGACTAGCGGGGGCCCGTACCAAGAGACCCAGTACTTC. Full variable domain (outside the CDR3, taken from reference TRBV9 and TRBJ2-5): DSGVTQTPKHLITATGQRVTLRCSPRSGDLSVYWYQQSLDQGLQFLIQYYNGEERAKGNILERFSAQQFPDLHSELNLSSLELGDSALYFCASSSGTSGGPYQETQYFGPGTRLLVL.

The chain is built from TRBV18 and TRBJ1-5; no clear D. Trimming removed 2 bases from V and 4 bases from J, with 9 bases in between. Germline V gives CDR1 KGHSH, CDR2 LQKENI. The CDR3 loop spans 14 amino acids. CDR3 loop: CASSPSQSNQPQHF. CDR3 DNA sequence: TGTGCCAGCTCACCAAGTCAGTCTAATCAGCCCCAGCATTTT.

The table lists this clone with a few counts. The chain combines TRBV4-1 with TRBJ2-3; TRBD2 agrees at 12 bases. The CDR3 is 18 residues long. V was pared by 1 base and J by 3 bases, with 8 bases of the junction left unmatched. Germline-derived CDR1 and CDR2 are MGHRA and YSYEKL. The CDR3 here is CASSQVGASGGVTDTQYF. CDR3 nucleotide sequence: TGCGCCAGCAGCCAAGTCGGGGCTAGCGGGGGGGTTACAGATACGCAGTATTTT.

The chain is built from TRBV6-5 and TRBJ1-3; 7 nucleotides match TRBD1. The CDR3 covers 13 residues. Germline values: CDR1 MNHEY, CDR2 SVGAGI. J lost 6 bases, V lost 7 bases, and 6 bases had no gene match. The CDR3 region has the DNA TGTGCCAGCAAACAAACAGGGGTAAACACCATATATTTT. As protein: CASKQTGVNTIYF.

This chain links TRBV9 with TRBJ1-6; TRBD1 matches 7 bases. CDR1 and CDR2 from the germline V gene are SGDLS and YYNGEE. The CDR3 is 16 residues long. Unmatched junction bases numbered 6, after V lost 3 bases and J lost 3 bases. For the CDR3, the DNA is TGTGCCAGCAGCGATGACAGGGTTGGCTATAATTCACCCCTCCACTTT. Translated, it gives CASSDDRVGYNSPLHF.

The J gene is TRBJ1-1, the V gene TRBV18; the match to TRBD1 covers 9 bases. Trimming removed 6 bases from V and 4 bases from J; junction bases left unmatched: 9. The germline V gene encodes CDR1 KGHSH and CDR2 LQKENI. CDR3 length: 15 residues. Here the CDR3 reads CASSPGQGLGTEAFF. The CDR3 DNA reads as TGTGCCAGCTCGCCGGGACAGGGCCTAGGCACTGAAGCTTTCTTT. Supplemented by reference TRBV18 and TRBJ1-1, the full variable domain reads NAGVMQNPRHLVRRRGQEARLRCSPMKGHSHVYWYRQLPEEGLKFMVYLQKENIIDESGMPKERFSAEFPKEGPSILRIQQVVRGDSAAYFCASSPGQGLGTEAFFGQGTRLTVV.

V usage is TRBV3-1 (or the pseudogene TRBV3-2) and J usage is TRBJ1-5, with D perhaps matching TRBD1 (5 bases). V was pared by 0 bases and J by 2 bases, with 11 bases between. Germline CDR1 is LGHDT and CDR2 is YNNKEL (reference sequence). The CDR3 extends over 16 amino acids. CDR3 protein: CASSQDRGGGNQPQHF. CDR3 sequence (DNA): TGTGCCAGCAGCCAAGATCGGGGGGGAGGCAATCAGCCCCAGCATTTT.

The genes are TRBV6-5 and TRBJ1-1; no clear D. V was shortened by 3 bases and J by 7 bases, with 12 bases between the two germline ends. There are 13 residues in the CDR3. Germline-derived CDR1 and CDR2 are MNHEY and SVGAGI. DNA for the CDR3: TGTGCCAGCAGTTATCCCGAACTTTTTGAAGCTTTCTTT. Translating gives CASSYPELFEAFF.

The chain recombines TRBV6-5 with TRBJ1-1, with 7 nucleotides matching TRBD1. Losses at the gene ends were 6 bases for V and 11 bases for J; bases not matched to a gene: 15. Looked up from germline, CDR1 is MNHEY and CDR2 is SVGAGI. The CDR3 is 14 residues long. The CDR3 sequence is CASRPPRQGSTAFF. The CDR3 coding sequence is TGTGCCAGCAGGCCTCCTCGACAGGGATCGACGGCTTTCTTT.

The CDR3 sequence: CASAGTGFYEQYF. The CDR3 nucleotides read TGTGCCAGCGCCGGGACAGGGTTCTACGAGCAGTACTTC. The chain carries TRBV11-1 and TRBJ2-7; 9 bases agree with TRBD1. Germline assignment: CDR1 SGHAT and CDR2 FQDESV (reference sequence). CDR3 length: 13 residues. With V trimmed by 8 bases and J by 3 bases, 5 bases remained unmatched.